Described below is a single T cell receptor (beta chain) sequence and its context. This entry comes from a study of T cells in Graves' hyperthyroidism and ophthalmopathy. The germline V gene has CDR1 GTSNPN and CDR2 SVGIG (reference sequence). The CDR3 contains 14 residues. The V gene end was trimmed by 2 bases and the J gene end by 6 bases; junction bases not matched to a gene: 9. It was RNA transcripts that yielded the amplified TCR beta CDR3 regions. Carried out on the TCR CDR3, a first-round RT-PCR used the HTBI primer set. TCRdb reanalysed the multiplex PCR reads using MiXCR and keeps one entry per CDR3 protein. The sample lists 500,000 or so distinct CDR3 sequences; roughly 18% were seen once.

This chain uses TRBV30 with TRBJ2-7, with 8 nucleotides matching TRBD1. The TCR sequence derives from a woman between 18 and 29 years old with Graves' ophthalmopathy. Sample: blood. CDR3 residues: CAWSPWTGSGEQYF. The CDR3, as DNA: TGTGCCTGGAGTCCTTGGACAGGGTCAGGCGAGCAGTACTTC.